These 21 T cell receptor beta chains were sequenced from one sample in a study of CD8 T cells in Susac syndrome. Random hexamers primed reverse transcription of about 0.45 to 1 ug RNA. TCRdb fed the immunoSEQ multiplex PCR reads into MiXCR, producing one record per CDR3 protein. The sample holds around 170,000 distinct CDR3 sequences; around 95% are singletons and the top ten take 0.098%. The sample taken for sequencing was CD4+ T cells from PBMCs. These receptor sequences come from a human donor with Susac syndrome.

The chain joins TRBV27 to TRBJ2-1; D is unclear. V was clipped by 5 bases and J by 8 bases, with 10 bases between them. This CDR3 has 12 amino acids. Germline values: CDR1 MNHEY, CDR2 SMNVEV (reference sequence). CDR3 sequence reads: CASSPSTDEQFF. For the CDR3, the DNA is TGTGCCAGCAGTCCGTCGACCGATGAGCAGTTCTTC.

The chain links TRBV5-4 to TRBJ2-7; D unclear. The CDR3 is 14 amino acids. Between the trimmed V and J ends, which lost 0 bases and 3 bases, there was a span of 10 bases. The germline CDR1 and CDR2 sequences are SGHNT and YYREEE (reference sequence). The CDR3 region has the DNA TGTGCCAGCAGCTTGGAACCTCTAAGCTACGAGCAGTACTTC. Translated: CASSLEPLSYEQYF.

The CDR3 spells CASSQPPQGREQYF. For the CDR3, the DNA is TGCGCCAGCAGCCAACCGCCGCAGGGTAGGGAGCAGTACTTC. The chain has TRBV4-1 and TRBJ2-7; perhaps TRBD1 as D (5 bases). Trimming cost V 2 bases and J 7 bases, with 15 bases left between them. This CDR3 is 14 amino acids long. CDR1 and CDR2 (germline): MGHRA, YSYEKL.

This clonotype is a singleton in its sample. This chain connects TRBV12-3 or TRBV12-4 to TRBJ1-2; 7 nucleotides match TRBD1. The ends lost 5 bases at V and 1 base at J; junction bases unmatched: 7. This CDR3 is built from 15 residues. The CDR3 sequence is CASSPGTVVNYGYTF. The CDR3, as DNA: TGTGCCAGCAGTCCCGGGACAGTAGTTAACTATGGCTACACCTTC.

In its sample, this clonotype was seen a few times. The chain couples TRBV27 to TRBJ1-2; 9 positions match TRBD1. CDR1 is MNHEY, CDR2 SMNVEV, per germline (reference sequence). CDR3 length: 14 residues. The V segment lost 4 bases and the J segment 5 bases; nucleotides outside the gene matches: 5. CDR3 nucleotide sequence: TGTGCCAGCAGTTCGGGACAGGGCGGGTATGGCTACACCTTC. Translating it yields CASSSGQGGYGYTF.

The chain couples TRBV29-1 to TRBJ2-2; no clear D. Germline V lookup: CDR1 SQVTM, CDR2 ANQGSEA. The CDR3 consists of 12 residues. V was shortened by 7 bases and J by 1 base, with 7 bases between the two germline ends. CDR3 loop: CSASLNTGELFF. Written as DNA, the CDR3 is TGCAGCGCTTCGTTGAACACCGGGGAGCTGTTTTTT.

The chain is built from TRBV9 and TRBJ2-1; 10 nucleotides align to TRBD1. In germline, CDR1 is SGDLS, CDR2 YYNGEE. The CDR3 is 16 amino acids. J lost 2 bases, V lost 0 bases, and 2 bases had no gene match. The CDR3 is CASSVGGTGAYNEQFF. The DNA for the CDR3 is TGTGCCAGCAGCGTAGGGGGGACAGGGGCCTACAATGAGCAGTTCTTC.

V is TRBV7-2 and J is TRBJ2-5, with D possibly being TRBD1 or TRBD2 (5 bases each). CDR1 is SGHTA and CDR2 is FQGNSA in the germline V gene. V shed 5 bases and J shed 10 bases, with 17 bases lying between them. The CDR3 has 13 residues. The CDR3: CASSPYPAGSQYF. The CDR3 DNA follows: TGTGCCAGCAGCCCCTACCCCGCAGGGAGCCAGTACTTC.

Here the CDR3 reads CASSYSPGGPWDEQFF. CDR3 DNA: TGTGCCAGCAGTTACTCACCGGGGGGCCCGTGGGATGAGCAGTTCTTC. This sequence joins TRBV6-5 and TRBJ2-1; D might be TRBD2 (7 bases). Trimming removed 0 bases at V and 8 bases at J, with 17 bases between. This CDR3 is built from 16 residues. Germline CDR1 MNHEY, CDR2 SVGAGI.

The V call is TRBV20-1, the J call TRBJ1-6; D is perhaps TRBD1 (5 bases). V gave up 1 base and J gave up 9 bases, with 10 bases separating them. Germline V CDR1 and CDR2: DFQATT, SNEGSKA (reference sequence). The CDR3 contains 13 residues. CDR3 in DNA: TGCAGTGCTAGAGTTGGGGCCGGTTCACCCCTCCACTTT. Translation: CSARVGAGSPLHF.

This clonotype was recorded once. The chain joins TRBV29-1 to TRBJ2-3; the D is unclear. CDR3 length: 14 residues. Germline CDR1 and CDR2: SQVTM and ANQGSEA. The germline V and J ends were trimmed by 4 bases and 2 bases, with 13 bases remaining between them. The CDR3 region has the DNA TGCAGCGTTGGTAGGCAGGCGCACACAGATACGCAGTATTTT. It is translated as CSVGRQAHTDTQYF.

The chain couples TRBV20-1 to TRBJ2-3, with 9 bases that match TRBD1. Germline V gene sequence: CDR1 DFQATT, CDR2 SNEGSKA (reference sequence). V trimming: 0 bases; J trimming: 2 bases; junction bases outside the gene matches: 3. CDR3 length equals 15 residues. Here the CDR3 DNA reads TGCAGTGCTAGAGATCGGACAGGGGACACAGATACGCAGTATTTT. Translation gives CSARDRTGDTDTQYF.

The genes are TRBV7-2 and TRBJ2-2, with TRBD2 matching 11 bases. The trim removed 5 bases at V and 3 bases at J, leaving 2 bases unmatched. In germline, CDR1 is SGHTA, CDR2 FQGNSA. This CDR3 spans 15 amino acids. DNA of the CDR3: TGTGCCAGCAGCCTTAGCGGGGGGGACACCGGGGAGCTGTTTTTT. It yields the protein CASSLSGGDTGELFF.

The gene calls are TRBV7-9 and TRBJ2-3; TRBD2 matches at 9 bases. CDR3 length: 18 residues. Germline V CDR1 and CDR2: SEHNR, FQNEAQ (reference sequence). V gave up 3 bases and J gave up 2 bases; unmatched junction bases: 12. The CDR3 DNA reads as TGTGCCAGCAGCTTCTCTCCGGGACTAGCAGTATTCACAGATACGCAGTATTTT. It yields the protein CASSFSPGLAVFTDTQYF.

The rearrangement links TRBV2 to TRBJ2-5, with D perhaps matching TRBD2 (6 bases). The CDR3 has 14 amino acids. Germline values: CDR1 SNHLY, CDR2 FYNNEI. The ends were cut back, 7 bases at V and 3 bases at J, with 15 bases in the middle. CDR3 sequence reads: CASNRRGRKETQYF. CDR3 DNA: TGTGCCAGCAATAGGCGGGGCAGAAAAGAGACCCAGTACTTC.

V is TRBV12-3 or TRBV12-4 and J is TRBJ1-2; 10 positions match TRBD1. J gave up 4 bases and V 6 bases, and 5 bases lay outside the gene matches. The CDR3 runs 14 residues. CDR3 loop: CASRGTGDFYGYTF. DNA of the CDR3: TGTGCCAGCAGAGGGACAGGGGACTTCTATGGCTACACCTTC.

The J gene is TRBJ2-2, the V gene TRBV18; D is ambiguous. V was trimmed by 3 bases and J by 2 bases, leaving 16 bases between them. CDR1 KGHSH and CDR2 LQKENI come from the germline V gene. The CDR3 has 17 amino acids. CDR3 sequence: CASSPLPTLSNTGELFF. DNA for the CDR3: TGTGCCAGCTCACCGCTGCCGACACTCTCAAACACCGGGGAGCTGTTTTTT. The full variable domain, in which reference TRBV18 and TRBJ2-2 provide the parts outside the CDR3, is NAGVMQNPRHLVRRRGQEARLRCSPMKGHSHVYWYRQLPEEGLKFMVYLQKENIIDESGMPKERFSAEFPKEGPSILRIQQVVRGDSAAYFCASSPLPTLSNTGELFFGEGSRLTVL.

V usage is TRBV20-1 and J usage is TRBJ2-1; D is possibly TRBD2 (5 bases). From germline, CDR1 is DFQATT and CDR2 SNEGSKA (reference sequence). CDR3 length: 15 residues. With 3 bases removed from V and 2 bases from J, the gap between germline ends came to 14 bases. The CDR3 reads CSARIPGIPYNEQFF. The CDR3 nucleotides read TGCAGTGCTAGGATCCCGGGAATCCCCTACAATGAGCAGTTCTTC.

The genes are TRBV20-1 and TRBJ1-5; 9 bases match TRBD1. Unmatched junction bases numbered 8, after V lost 1 base and J lost 7 bases. Germline CDR1 DFQATT, CDR2 SNEGSKA (reference sequence). CDR3 length: 15 amino acids. The CDR3 DNA follows: TGCAGTGCTAGAGTCAGTGGGACAGGGAAGCAGCCCCAGCATTTT. Its translation is CSARVSGTGKQPQHF.

This rearrangement joins TRBV29-1 to TRBJ2-7, with 9 bases matching TRBD1. The CDR3 sequence is 15 residues long. Looked up from germline, CDR1 is SQVTM and CDR2 is ANQGSEA. Trimming removed 4 bases from V and 2 bases from J; junction bases left unmatched: 9. The CDR3 nucleotides read TGCAGCGTTGTGGGGGACAGGGTTTCTCCCTACGAGCAGTACTTC. Translated, it gives CSVVGDRVSPYEQYF.

This clonotype has just a few counts. The chain links TRBV29-1 to TRBJ2-7; D uncertain. CDR3 size: 11 residues. The germline V gene has CDR1 SQVTM and CDR2 ANQGSEA. Trimming took 4 bases from V and 3 from J, leaving 7 bases between them. CDR3 sequence reads: CSVGRSYEQYF. CDR3 DNA: TGCAGCGTTGGTAGGAGCTACGAGCAGTACTTC.